The next 2 T cell receptor beta chains were all read from a single sample in a study of T cells in Graves' hyperthyroidism and ophthalmopathy (dated 2019 in TCRdb). Receptor amplification or capture employed multiplex PCR. The listed sequencing device is Illumina HiSeq 2000. TCR beta CDR3 regions were amplified from RNA transcripts. For the first round of RT-PCR on the TCR CDR3, the HTBI primer set was used together with the Qiagen OneStep RT-PCR kit. TCRdb applied fastp at Q25 and MiXCR to the public reads, then kept only in-frame beta chains. When rows share a CDR3 protein, they turn into one entry using the most common DNA and genes. For this sample there are more than 500,000 distinct CDR3 sequences; roughly 45% appear just once. The ten top clones hold 44% of the sample. Sequenced material: peripheral blood or thyroid tissue (not recorded which). Receptors originate from an adult woman with Graves' disease, either hyperthyroidism or ophthalmopathy (not recorded which).

This clonotype was observed many times. The chain carries TRBV6-5 and TRBJ1-5, with D possibly being TRBD1 (5 bases). V was clipped by 6 bases and J by 4 bases, with 10 bases between them. Germline V gene lookup returns CDR1 MNHEY and CDR2 SVGAGI. CDR3 length equals 13 residues. CDR3 loop: CASSTWGNQPQHF. In DNA, the CDR3 is TGTGCCAGCAGCACATGGGGGAATCAGCCCCAGCATTTT.

This chain uses TRBV29-1 with TRBJ1-2; tentatively, D is TRBD1 (6 bases). V was clipped by 7 bases and J by 8 bases, with 20 bases between them. The CDR3 sequence is 13 residues long. The germline gives CDR1 SQVTM, CDR2 ANQGSEA. The CDR3 here is CSGTWGGAEGYTF. The CDR3 bases are TGCAGCGGGACGTGGGGGGGGGCTGAAGGCTACACCTTC.